A single sample is the source of the 31 T cell receptor beta chains below, sequenced in a study of blood T cell repertoires in COVID-19. Clones were sequenced by immunoSEQ multiplex PCR, and TCRdb holds only the in-frame ones, with some missing. The sample comprises under 200,000 clones, roughly 82% of which are singletons, and roughly 5.9% rests with the top ten. Sequenced material: PBMCs or T cells enriched from blood (not recorded which). The receptors were sampled from a man in his forties with acute COVID-19.

About this clone: In the same sample, other DNA sequences code for this CDR3. The chain links TRBV5-1 to TRBJ2-1; 11 nucleotides match TRBD2. V trimming: 0 bases; J trimming: 7 bases; junction bases outside the gene matches: 3. This CDR3 contains 15 residues. CDR1 SGHRS and CDR2 YFSETQ come from the germline V gene. CDR3 residues: CASSLVTSGSNEQFF. The CDR3 DNA reads as TGCGCCAGCAGCTTGGTCACTAGCGGGAGTAATGAGCAGTTCTTC. Full variable domain (rest looked up from reference TRBV5-1 and TRBJ2-1): KAGVTQTPRYLIKTRGQQVTLSCSPISGHRSVSWYQQTPGQGLQFLFEYFSETQRNKGNFPGRFSGRQFSNSRSEMNVSTLELGDSALYLCASSLVTSGSNEQFFGPGTRLTVL.

The rearrangement uses TRBV19 and TRBJ2-4; 11 bases match TRBD2. The CDR3 spans 19 residues. Losses at the gene ends were 0 bases for V and 3 bases for J; bases not matched to a gene: 10. CDR1 and CDR2 (germline): LNHDA, SQIVND (reference sequence). The CDR3 DNA follows: TGTGCCAGTAGTATAGAGGTAGCGGGAGGGGCCTTTCTCAAAAACATTCAGTACTTC. This codes for CASSIEVAGGAFLKNIQYF.

The rearrangement links TRBV30 to TRBJ1-5; 11 bases are a match to TRBD1. The germline gives CDR1 GTSNPN, CDR2 SVGIG (reference sequence). The CDR3 covers 14 residues. The trim removed 5 bases at V and 4 bases at J, leaving 4 bases unmatched. CDR3 DNA sequence: TGTGCCTGGCCGGGACAGGGGGATAATCAGCCCCAGCATTTT. Translated, it gives CAWPGQGDNQPQHF. Filled out from reference TRBV30 and TRBJ1-5, the complete variable domain reads SQTIHQWPATLVQPVGSPLSLECTVEGTSNPNLYWYRQAAGRGLQLLFYSVGIGQISSEVPQNLSASRPQDRQFILSSKKLLLSDSGFYLCAWPGQGDNQPQHFGDGTRLSIL.

J is TRBJ2-7 and V is TRBV7-9; D uncertain. The CDR3 spans 13 residues. Germline assignment: CDR1 SEHNR and CDR2 FQNEAQ (reference sequence). Trimming stripped 5 bases from V and 5 bases from J, with 13 bases between. This CDR3 reads CASSPRSTHEQYF. The CDR3 bases are TGTGCCAGCAGCCCCAGGTCCACCCACGAGCAGTACTTC.

The J gene is TRBJ1-5, the V gene TRBV7-6; tentatively, D is TRBD1 (6 bases). Trimming removed 4 bases from V and 6 bases from J, with 25 bases in between. CDR3 length: 18 amino acids. Germline loops: CDR1 SGHVS, CDR2 FNYEAQ. CDR3 sequence (DNA): TGTGCCAGCAGCTCCGTGCCATCAATAACAGGGCGTTTTCAGCCCCAGCATTTT. Translating it yields CASSSVPSITGRFQPQHF.

The gene calls are TRBV2 and TRBJ1-6; 9 bases are a match to TRBD1. Germline CDR1 reads SNHLY; CDR2 reads FYNNEI. The CDR3 length is 14 residues. The trim removed 6 bases at V and 5 bases at J, leaving 2 bases unmatched. CDR3 sequence: CASSRDRDNSPLHF. In nucleotides, the CDR3 is TGTGCCAGCAGCCGGGACAGGGATAATTCACCCCTCCACTTT.

The chain carries TRBV7-9 and TRBJ1-1, with D perhaps TRBD1 (6 bases). This CDR3 has 15 residues. Germline CDR1 is SEHNR and CDR2 is FQNEAQ (reference sequence). V lost 5 bases and J lost 3, with 16 bases in between. CDR3 bases: TGTGCCAGCAGCCGCCGACAGGCCCCTTACACTGAAGCTTTCTTT. As protein: CASSRRQAPYTEAFF.

The chain carries TRBV7-2 and TRBJ1-5; 8 bases map to TRBD1. The J segment lost 7 bases and the V segment lost 6 bases, leaving 8 bases of the junction unmatched. CDR1 is SGHTA and CDR2 is FQGNSA in the germline V gene. The CDR3 runs 14 residues. The CDR3 protein is CASRTQGEGQPQHF. The CDR3 DNA follows: TGTGCCAGCAGAACACAGGGGGAAGGGCAGCCCCAGCATTTT.

This chain connects TRBV25-1 to TRBJ1-6; D may be TRBD1 (6 bases). Germline loops: CDR1 MGHDK, CDR2 SYGVNS. The length of the CDR3 is 14 residues. Trimming shortened V by 9 bases and J by 5 bases, and 14 bases separated the two germline ends. This chain's CDR3 is CARANRVHNSPLHF. The CDR3 DNA sequence: TGTGCCAGAGCAAACAGGGTTCATAATTCACCCCTCCACTTT.

This clone was counted between two and nine times. The chain joins TRBV11-2 to TRBJ1-6, with unresolved D. V was shortened by 0 bases and J by 10 bases, with 7 bases between the two germline ends. Germline V lookup: CDR1 SGHAT, CDR2 FQNNGV. The CDR3 totals 13 residues. For the CDR3, the DNA is TGTGCCAGCAGCTTAGAAGGCGGATCACCCCTCCACTTT. This gives the protein CASSLEGGSPLHF.

Of note for this clone: Other DNA sequences from this sample encode an identical CDR3 as well. The rearrangement uses TRBV3-1 (or the pseudogene TRBV3-2) and TRBJ2-3, with TRBD2 as a possible D gene (5 bases). V was clipped by 1 base and J by 5 bases, with 7 bases between them. This CDR3 comprises 13 residues. Looked up from germline, CDR1 is LGHDT and CDR2 is YNNKEL (reference sequence). CDR3 amino acids: CASSQVRGDTQYF. CDR3 nucleotide sequence: TGTGCCAGCAGCCAAGTACGGGGAGATACGCAGTATTTT.

This rearrangement joins TRBV7-2 to TRBJ2-7; unclear D gene. Germline V gives CDR1 SGHTA, CDR2 FQGNSA. The CDR3 has 11 amino acids. Trimming left V 4 bases short and J 5 bases short, with 6 bases between. CDR3 DNA sequence: TGTGCCAGCAGCTGGTACAACGAGCAGTACTTC. It encodes CASSWYNEQYF.

V gene TRBV7-2 combines with J gene TRBJ2-2, with TRBD2 identical over 14 bases. V trimming: 5 bases; J trimming: 15 bases; junction bases outside the gene matches: 8. Per germline, CDR1 SGHTA and CDR2 FQGNSA. The CDR3 runs 14 residues. DNA of the CDR3: TGTGCCAGCAGCCCCGTCGGGACTAGCGGGAGATTGTTTTTT. Its translation is CASSPVGTSGRLFF.

The rearrangement uses TRBV9 and TRBJ2-1, with TRBD2 matching 8 bases. With 8 bases clipped from V and 10 bases from J, the junction kept 14 bases outside the gene matches. Germline CDR1 SGDLS, CDR2 YYNGEE. The CDR3 extends over 14 amino acids. The CDR3 sequence is CASSLAGRAEEQFF. The DNA of the CDR3 is TGTGCCAGTTCTCTAGCCGGGAGGGCCGAGGAGCAGTTCTTC.

This clone was observed a single time. The chain links TRBV5-1 to TRBJ2-4; TRBD1 aligns across 9 bases. Trimming cost V 4 bases and J 9 bases; bases outside gene matches: 5. The CDR3 has 13 residues. Per the germline V gene, CDR1 is SGHRS and CDR2 is YFSETQ. This CDR3 is CASSVTGGGIQYF. The CDR3 DNA follows: TGCGCCAGCAGCGTTACAGGGGGCGGCATTCAGTACTTC.

A few counts support this clone. The V gene is TRBV29-1, the J gene TRBJ2-1; no clear D gene. V lost 4 bases, J lost 6 bases, and 7 bases lay in between. This CDR3 is 11 amino acids long. CDR1 is SQVTM, CDR2 ANQGSEA, per germline. The CDR3 DNA reads TGCAGCGTTGTCGGTTTCAATGAGCAGTTCTTC. Protein sequence: CSVVGFNEQFF.

The gene calls are TRBV7-2 and TRBJ1-5; TRBD1 aligns across 7 bases. Trimming took 1 base from V and 8 from J; bases not matched to a gene: 8. The length of the CDR3 is 15 residues. Looked up from germline, CDR1 is SGHTA and CDR2 is FQGNSA. CDR3 residues: CASSLVARGSEPQHF. The CDR3 region has the DNA TGTGCCAGCAGCTTAGTTGCCAGGGGGTCTGAGCCCCAGCATTTT. Based on the CDR3 plus reference TRBV7-2 and TRBJ1-5, the full variable domain is GAGVSQSPSNKVTEKGKDVELRCDPISGHTALYWYRQSLGQGLEFLIYFQGNSAPDKSGLPSDRFSAERTGGSVSTLTIQRTQQEDSAVYLCASSLVARGSEPQHFGDGTRLSIL.

This clone appeared a single time. The chain carries TRBV29-1 and TRBJ2-3, with TRBD2 matching over 9 bases. Germline V lookup: CDR1 SQVTM, CDR2 ANQGSEA. The CDR3 is 12 amino acids. J gave up 4 bases and V 5 bases, and 1 base lay outside the gene matches. The CDR3: CSVSSGADTQYF. Written as DNA, the CDR3 is TGCAGCGTTTCTAGCGGGGCAGATACGCAGTATTTT.

V is TRBV27 and J is TRBJ2-5, with a tentative D call TRBD1 (6 bases). The CDR3 is 15 residues long. The germline CDR1 and CDR2 sequences are MNHEY and SMNVEV (reference sequence). The V end was cut by 3 bases, the J end by 2 bases, with 13 bases between. The CDR3 DNA reads as TGTGCCAGCAGTTTCGCCACGGGACAACAAGAGACCCAGTACTTC. Its translation is CASSFATGQQETQYF.

This chain links TRBV5-8 with TRBJ1-1; D not certain. The germline V gene encodes CDR1 SGHTS and CDR2 YDEGEE. Trimming left V 3 bases short and J 2 bases short, with 5 bases between. The CDR3 is 12 amino acids. The CDR3 bases are TGTGCCAGCAGCTCAACTAACACTGAAGCTTTCTTT. Protein sequence: CASSSTNTEAFF.

The CDR3 nucleotides are TGTGCCAGTAGTCTTTCGACTAGCGGGGCAACCGGGGAGCTGTTTTTT. Translating gives CASSLSTSGATGELFF. The chain couples TRBV19 to TRBJ2-2; 11 nucleotides line up with TRBD2. The germline V gene has CDR1 LNHDA and CDR2 SQIVND (reference sequence). Trimming at V came to 5 bases and at J to 5 bases, leaving 7 bases not matched to a gene. CDR3 length: 16 amino acids.

This rearrangement joins TRBV27 to TRBJ2-7; possible D gene TRBD1, 5 bases. Trimming stripped 4 bases from V and 0 bases from J, with 10 bases between. The CDR3 totals 14 residues. CDR1 and CDR2 from the germline V gene are MNHEY and SMNVEV (reference sequence). CDR3 bases: TGTGCCAGCAGTTCGACAGCTCCCTCCTACGAGCAGTACTTC. Its protein is CASSSTAPSYEQYF.

The chain joins TRBV29-1 to TRBJ1-6, with TRBD1 as a possible D gene (5 bases). The germline V gene encodes CDR1 SQVTM and CDR2 ANQGSEA. CDR3 size: 15 residues. Trimming took off 5 bases at V and 6 bases at J, with 17 bases between the two ends. CDR3 residues: CSVRDSGAVNSPLHF. CDR3 nucleotides: TGCAGCGTTCGTGACTCTGGGGCGGTTAATTCACCCCTCCACTTT.

The chain has TRBV10-2 and TRBJ1-5; TRBD1 might be the D (6 bases). This CDR3 comprises 13 residues. V dropped 6 bases and J dropped 4 bases, with 10 bases sitting between them. Per germline, CDR1 WSHSY and CDR2 SAAADI. CDR3 residues: CASSPQGNQPQHF. The CDR3 DNA reads TGCGCCAGCAGCCCCCAGGGGAATCAGCCCCAGCATTTT.

The V call is TRBV3-1 (or the pseudogene TRBV3-2), the J call TRBJ2-1; D is unresolved. Germline-derived CDR1 and CDR2 are LGHDT and YNNKEL (reference sequence). This CDR3 comprises 19 residues. Trimming left V 3 bases short and J 2 bases short, with 23 bases between. In nucleotides, the CDR3 is TGTGCCAGCAGCCAGCGACCCCTTTATGGAGACTGGGCCTACAATGAGCAGTTCTTC. Translating gives CASSQRPLYGDWAYNEQFF.

The genes are TRBV7-9 and TRBJ2-3; the match to TRBD2 covers 11 bases. The CDR3 is 16 amino acids. Per the germline V gene, CDR1 is SEHNR and CDR2 is FQNEAQ (reference sequence). The trim removed 3 bases at V and 2 bases at J, leaving 4 bases unmatched. The CDR3 protein is CASSFLAGGPTDTQYF. CDR3 DNA: TGTGCCAGCAGCTTTCTAGCGGGAGGCCCCACAGATACGCAGTATTTT.

The J gene is TRBJ2-3, the V gene TRBV9; the D is unclear. Germline values: CDR1 SGDLS, CDR2 YYNGEE. V lost 0 bases, J lost 8 bases, and 7 bases lay in between. This CDR3 is 12 amino acids long. As DNA, the CDR3 is TGTGCCAGCAGCGTAGGACAATCTACGCAGTATTTT. This sequence encodes CASSVGQSTQYF.

This chain uses TRBV6-5 with TRBJ1-5; no firm D call. V lost 2 bases and J lost 0, with 11 bases in between. Germline V CDR1 and CDR2: MNHEY, SVGAGI. This CDR3 is built from 16 residues. As DNA, the CDR3 is TGTGCCAGCAGTTACGGGCAGCCTTATAGCAATCAGCCCCAGCATTTT. Protein sequence: CASSYGQPYSNQPQHF.

The rearrangement joins TRBV7-2 to TRBJ1-4; D is ambiguous. The CDR3 runs to 16 residues. Trimming cost V 3 bases and J 6 bases, with 17 bases left between them. Germline V gives CDR1 SGHTA, CDR2 FQGNSA. DNA of the CDR3: TGTGCCAGCAGCTTCGGTTTCGGCAGGCAAGATGAAAAACTGTTTTTT. This sequence encodes CASSFGFGRQDEKLFF.

V and J are TRBV7-9 and TRBJ1-1; tentatively, D is TRBD1 (5 bases). Trimming took off 5 bases at V and 2 bases at J, with 12 bases between the two ends. Per the germline V gene, CDR1 is SEHNR and CDR2 is FQNEAQ (reference sequence). This CDR3 is built from 14 residues. The CDR3 region is CASSQQQGNTEAFF. The CDR3 nucleotides are TGTGCCAGCAGCCAACAGCAGGGTAACACTGAAGCTTTCTTT.

The chain carries TRBV5-1 and TRBJ2-5; D uncertain. V was clipped by 4 bases and J by 6 bases, with 13 bases between them. CDR3 size: 13 residues. Germline V lookup: CDR1 SGHRS, CDR2 YFSETQ. CDR3 sequence (DNA): TGCGCCAGCAGCCGCTCCCTGGCACAGACCCAGTACTTC. Protein: CASSRSLAQTQYF.